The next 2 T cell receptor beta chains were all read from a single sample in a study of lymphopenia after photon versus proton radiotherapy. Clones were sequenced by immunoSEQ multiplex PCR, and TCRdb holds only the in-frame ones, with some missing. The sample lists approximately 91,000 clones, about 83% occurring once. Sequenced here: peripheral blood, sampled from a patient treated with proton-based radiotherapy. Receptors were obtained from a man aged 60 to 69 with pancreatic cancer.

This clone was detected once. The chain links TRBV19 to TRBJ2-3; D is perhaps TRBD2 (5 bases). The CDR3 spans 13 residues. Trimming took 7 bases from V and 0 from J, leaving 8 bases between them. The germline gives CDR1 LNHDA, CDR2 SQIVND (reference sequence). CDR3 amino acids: CASTERSTDTQYF. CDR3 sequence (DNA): TGTGCCAGTACGGAGCGGAGCACAGATACGCAGTATTTT.

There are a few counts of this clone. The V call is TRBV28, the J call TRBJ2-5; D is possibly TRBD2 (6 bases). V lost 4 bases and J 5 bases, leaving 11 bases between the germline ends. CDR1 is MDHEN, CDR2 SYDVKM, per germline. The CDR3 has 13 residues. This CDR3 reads CASSSPGDETQYF. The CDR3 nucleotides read TGTGCCAGCAGTTCCCCGGGGGACGAGACCCAGTACTTC.